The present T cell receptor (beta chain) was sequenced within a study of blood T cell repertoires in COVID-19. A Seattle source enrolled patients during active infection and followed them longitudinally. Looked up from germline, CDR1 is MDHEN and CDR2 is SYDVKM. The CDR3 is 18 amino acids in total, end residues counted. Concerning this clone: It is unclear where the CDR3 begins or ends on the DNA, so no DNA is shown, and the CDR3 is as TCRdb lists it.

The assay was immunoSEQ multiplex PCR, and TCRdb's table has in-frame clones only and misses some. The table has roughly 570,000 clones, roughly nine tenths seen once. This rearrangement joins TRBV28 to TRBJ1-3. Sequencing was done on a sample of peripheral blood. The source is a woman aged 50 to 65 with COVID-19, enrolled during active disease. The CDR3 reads CASRPYILGGAAGNTIYF.